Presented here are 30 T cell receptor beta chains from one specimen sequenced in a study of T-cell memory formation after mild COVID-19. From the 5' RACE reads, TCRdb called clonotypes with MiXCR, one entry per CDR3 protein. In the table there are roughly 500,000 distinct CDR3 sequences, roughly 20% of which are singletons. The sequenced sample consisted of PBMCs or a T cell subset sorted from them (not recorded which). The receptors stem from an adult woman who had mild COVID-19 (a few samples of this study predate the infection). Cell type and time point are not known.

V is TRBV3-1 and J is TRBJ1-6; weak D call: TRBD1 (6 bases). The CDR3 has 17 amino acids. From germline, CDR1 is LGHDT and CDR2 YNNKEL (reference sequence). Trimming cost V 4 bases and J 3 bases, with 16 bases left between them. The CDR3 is CASSLDRDKDYNSPLHF. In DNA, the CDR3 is TGTGCCAGCAGCCTGGACCGGGACAAGGACTATAATTCACCCCTCCACTTT. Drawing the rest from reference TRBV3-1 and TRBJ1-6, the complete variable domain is DTAVSQTPKYLVTQMGNDKSIKCEQNLGHDTMYWYKQDSKKFLKIMFSYNNKELIINETVPNRFSPKSPDKAHLNLHINSLELGDSAVYFCASSLDRDKDYNSPLHFGNGTRLTVT.

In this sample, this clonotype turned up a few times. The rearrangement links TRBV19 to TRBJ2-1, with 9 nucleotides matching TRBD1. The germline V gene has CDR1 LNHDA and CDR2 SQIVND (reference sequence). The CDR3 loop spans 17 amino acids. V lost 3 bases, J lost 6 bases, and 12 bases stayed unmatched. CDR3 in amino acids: CASSIQYWTGAGNEQFF. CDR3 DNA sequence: TGTGCCAGTAGTATCCAATATTGGACAGGGGCAGGCAATGAGCAGTTCTTC.

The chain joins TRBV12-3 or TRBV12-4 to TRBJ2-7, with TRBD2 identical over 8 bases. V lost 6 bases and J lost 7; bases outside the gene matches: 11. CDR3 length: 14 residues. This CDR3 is CASRLAGTSREQYF. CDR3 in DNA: TGTGCCAGCAGGCTAGCAGGGACTAGTCGGGAGCAGTACTTC.

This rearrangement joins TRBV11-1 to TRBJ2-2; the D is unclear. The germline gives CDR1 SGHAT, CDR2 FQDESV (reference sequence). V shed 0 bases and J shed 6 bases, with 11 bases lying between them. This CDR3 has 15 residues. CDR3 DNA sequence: TGTGCCAGCAGCTTAGCGGGTTCAACACCCGGGGAGCTGTTTTTT. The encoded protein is CASSLAGSTPGELFF.

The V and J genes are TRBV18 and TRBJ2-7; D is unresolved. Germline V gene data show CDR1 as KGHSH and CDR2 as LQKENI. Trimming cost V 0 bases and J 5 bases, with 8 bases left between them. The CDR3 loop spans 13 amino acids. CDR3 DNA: TGTGCCAGCTCACCACCAGGCGTAGACGAGCAGTACTTC. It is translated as CASSPPGVDEQYF.

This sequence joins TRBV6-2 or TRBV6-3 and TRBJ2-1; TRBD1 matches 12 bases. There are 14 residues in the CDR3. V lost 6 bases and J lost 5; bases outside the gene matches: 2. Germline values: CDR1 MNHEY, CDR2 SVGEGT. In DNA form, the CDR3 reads TGTGCCAGCAGCGGGACAGGGGGCCACAATGAGCAGTTCTTC. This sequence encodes CASSGTGGHNEQFF.

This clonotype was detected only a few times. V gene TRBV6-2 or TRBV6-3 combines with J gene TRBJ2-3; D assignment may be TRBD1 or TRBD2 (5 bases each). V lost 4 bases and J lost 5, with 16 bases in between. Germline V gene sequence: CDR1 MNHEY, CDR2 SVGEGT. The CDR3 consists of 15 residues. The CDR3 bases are TGTGCCAGCAGTTCCCTCCCATGGGGGAAAGATACGCAGTATTTT. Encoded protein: CASSSLPWGKDTQYF.

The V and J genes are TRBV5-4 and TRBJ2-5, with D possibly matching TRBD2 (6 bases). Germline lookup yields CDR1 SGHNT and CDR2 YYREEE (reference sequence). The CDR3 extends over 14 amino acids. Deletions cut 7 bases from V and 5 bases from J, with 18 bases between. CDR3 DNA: TGTGCCAGCGGTGGTCGGGAGAGGCTGGAGACCCAGTACTTC. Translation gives CASGGRERLETQYF.

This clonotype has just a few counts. The CDR3 DNA follows: TGTGCCAGCAGTCCCGGGAACCCCTACGAGCAGTACTTC. Amino acid sequence: CASSPGNPYEQYF. The V and J genes are TRBV12-3 or TRBV12-4 and TRBJ2-7; perhaps TRBD2 as D (5 bases). This CDR3 has 13 residues. Trimming took 5 bases from V and 2 from J, leaving 10 bases between them.

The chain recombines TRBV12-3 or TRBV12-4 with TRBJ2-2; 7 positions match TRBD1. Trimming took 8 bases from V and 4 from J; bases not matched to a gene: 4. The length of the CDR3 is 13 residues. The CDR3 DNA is TGTGCCAGCGGGGACAGTTCCACCGGGGAGCTGTTTTTT. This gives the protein CASGDSSTGELFF.

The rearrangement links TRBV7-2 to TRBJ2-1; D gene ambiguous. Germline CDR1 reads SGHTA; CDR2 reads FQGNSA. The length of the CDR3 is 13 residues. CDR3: CASTPDPAYEQFF. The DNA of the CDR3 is TGTGCTAGTACGCCGGACCCAGCCTATGAGCAGTTCTTC.

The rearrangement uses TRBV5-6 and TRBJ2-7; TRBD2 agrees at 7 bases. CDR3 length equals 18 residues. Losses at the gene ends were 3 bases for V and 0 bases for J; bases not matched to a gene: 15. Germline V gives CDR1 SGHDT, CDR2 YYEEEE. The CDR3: CASSSLRETSVTSYEQYF. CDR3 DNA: TGTGCCAGCAGCTCCCTTCGAGAAACTAGCGTTACCTCCTACGAGCAGTACTTC.

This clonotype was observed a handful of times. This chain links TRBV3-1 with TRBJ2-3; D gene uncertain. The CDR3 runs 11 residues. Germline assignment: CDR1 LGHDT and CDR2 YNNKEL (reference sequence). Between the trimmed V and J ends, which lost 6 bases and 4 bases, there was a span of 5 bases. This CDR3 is CASRVSDTQYF. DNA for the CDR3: TGTGCCAGCAGGGTTTCAGATACGCAGTATTTT.

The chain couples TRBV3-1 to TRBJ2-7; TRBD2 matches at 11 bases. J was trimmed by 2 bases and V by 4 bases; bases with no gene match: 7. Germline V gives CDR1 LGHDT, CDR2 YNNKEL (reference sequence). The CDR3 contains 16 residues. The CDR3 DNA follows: TGTGCCAGCAGCCTGGGAGGGACTAGCGGAACCTACGAGCAGTACTTC. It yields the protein CASSLGGTSGTYEQYF.

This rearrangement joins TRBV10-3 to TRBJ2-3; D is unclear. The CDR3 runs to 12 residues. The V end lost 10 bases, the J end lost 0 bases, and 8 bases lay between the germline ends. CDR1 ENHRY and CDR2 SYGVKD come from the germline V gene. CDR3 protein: CATGRSTDTQYF. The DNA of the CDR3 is TGTGCCACCGGGCGAAGCACAGATACGCAGTATTTT.

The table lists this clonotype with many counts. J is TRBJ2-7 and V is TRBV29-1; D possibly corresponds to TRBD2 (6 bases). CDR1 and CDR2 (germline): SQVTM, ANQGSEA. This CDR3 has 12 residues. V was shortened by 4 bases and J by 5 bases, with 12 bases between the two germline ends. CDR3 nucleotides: TGCAGCGTTGGAGGGGCGGGAAACGAGCAGTACTTC. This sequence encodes CSVGGAGNEQYF.

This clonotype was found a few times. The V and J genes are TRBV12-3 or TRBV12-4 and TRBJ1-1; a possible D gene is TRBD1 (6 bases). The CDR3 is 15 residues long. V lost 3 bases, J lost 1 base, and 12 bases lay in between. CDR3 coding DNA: TGTGCCAGCAGTTTCCCCCGGGGGCGGAACACTGAAGCTTTCTTT. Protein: CASSFPRGRNTEAFF.

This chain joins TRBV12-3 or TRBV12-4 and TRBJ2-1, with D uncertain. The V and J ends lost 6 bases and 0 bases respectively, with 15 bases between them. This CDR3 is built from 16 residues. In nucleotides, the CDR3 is TGTGCCAGCAGGGCGACGGGTGAGAGCTCCTACAATGAGCAGTTCTTC. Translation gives CASRATGESSYNEQFF.

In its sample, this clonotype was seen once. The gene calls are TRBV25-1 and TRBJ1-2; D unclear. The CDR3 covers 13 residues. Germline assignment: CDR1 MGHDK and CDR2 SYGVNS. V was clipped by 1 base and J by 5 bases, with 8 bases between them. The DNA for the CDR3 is TGTGCCAGCAGTGAATTGTACTCTTATGGCTACACCTTC. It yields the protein CASSELYSYGYTF.

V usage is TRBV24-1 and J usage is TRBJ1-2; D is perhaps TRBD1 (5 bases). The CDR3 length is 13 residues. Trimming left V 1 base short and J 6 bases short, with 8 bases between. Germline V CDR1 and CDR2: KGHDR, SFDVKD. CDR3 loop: CATSDFAGNGYTF. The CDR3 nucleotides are TGTGCCACCAGTGATTTCGCAGGGAATGGCTACACCTTC.

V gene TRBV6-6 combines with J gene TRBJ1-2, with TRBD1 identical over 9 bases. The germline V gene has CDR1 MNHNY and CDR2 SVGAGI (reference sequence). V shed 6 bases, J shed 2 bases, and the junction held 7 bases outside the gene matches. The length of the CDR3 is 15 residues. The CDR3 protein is CASRPTGQGNYGYTF. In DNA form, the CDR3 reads TGTGCCAGCAGACCTACTGGACAGGGGAACTATGGCTACACCTTC.

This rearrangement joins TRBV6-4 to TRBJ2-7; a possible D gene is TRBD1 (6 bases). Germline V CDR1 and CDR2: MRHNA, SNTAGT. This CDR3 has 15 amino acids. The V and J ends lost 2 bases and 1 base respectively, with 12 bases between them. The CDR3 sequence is CASSDLRGGSYEQYF. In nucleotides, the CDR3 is TGTGCCAGCAGTGACCTCAGGGGCGGATCCTACGAGCAGTACTTC.

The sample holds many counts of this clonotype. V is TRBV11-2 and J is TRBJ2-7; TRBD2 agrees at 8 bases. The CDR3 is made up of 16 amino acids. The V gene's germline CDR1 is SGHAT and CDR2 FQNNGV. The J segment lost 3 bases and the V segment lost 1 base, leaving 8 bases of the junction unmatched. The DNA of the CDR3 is TGTGCCAGCAGCTTAGTTACTAGCGGACCCAACTACGAGCAGTACTTC. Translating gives CASSLVTSGPNYEQYF.

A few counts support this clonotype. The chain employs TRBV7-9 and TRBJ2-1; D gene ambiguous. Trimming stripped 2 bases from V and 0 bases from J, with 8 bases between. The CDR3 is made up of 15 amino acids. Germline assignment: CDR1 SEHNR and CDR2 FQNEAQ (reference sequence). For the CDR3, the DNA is TGTGCCAGCAGCTTACCGCAGAGCTCCTACAATGAGCAGTTCTTC. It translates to CASSLPQSSYNEQFF. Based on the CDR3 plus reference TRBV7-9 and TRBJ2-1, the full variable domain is DTGVSQNPRHKITKRGQNVTFRCDPISEHNRLYWYRQTLGQGPEFLTYFQNEAQLEKSRLLSDRFSAERPKGSFSTLEIQRTEQGDSAMYLCASSLPQSSYNEQFFGPGTRLTVL.

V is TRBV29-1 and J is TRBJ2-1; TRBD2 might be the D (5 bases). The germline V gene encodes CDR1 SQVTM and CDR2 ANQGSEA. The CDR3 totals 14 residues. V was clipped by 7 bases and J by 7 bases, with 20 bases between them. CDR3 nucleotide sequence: TGCAGCGCCCTCGAGGGCCCCGCGGCGAATGAGCAGTTCTTC. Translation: CSALEGPAANEQFF.

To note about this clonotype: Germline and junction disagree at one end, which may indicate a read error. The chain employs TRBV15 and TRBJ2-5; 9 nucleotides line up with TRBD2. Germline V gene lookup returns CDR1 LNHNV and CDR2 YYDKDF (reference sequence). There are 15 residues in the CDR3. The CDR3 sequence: CATSRDAGGPETQSF. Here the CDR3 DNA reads TGTGCCACCAGCAGAGATGCGGGAGGGCCAGAGACCCAGTCCTTC.

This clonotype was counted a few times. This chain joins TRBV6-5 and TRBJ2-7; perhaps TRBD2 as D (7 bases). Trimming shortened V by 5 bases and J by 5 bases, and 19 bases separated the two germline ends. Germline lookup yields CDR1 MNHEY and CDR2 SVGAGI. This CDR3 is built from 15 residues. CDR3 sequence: CASSPWGGRSDEQYF. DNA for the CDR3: TGTGCCAGCAGTCCCTGGGGGGGCAGGTCTGACGAGCAGTACTTC.

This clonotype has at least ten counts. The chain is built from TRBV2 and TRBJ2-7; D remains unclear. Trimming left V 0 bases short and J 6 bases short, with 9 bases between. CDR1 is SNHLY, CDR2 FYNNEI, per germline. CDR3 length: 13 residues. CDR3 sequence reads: CASSEARWSEQYF. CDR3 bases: TGTGCCAGCAGTGAAGCGCGTTGGAGCGAGCAGTACTTC.

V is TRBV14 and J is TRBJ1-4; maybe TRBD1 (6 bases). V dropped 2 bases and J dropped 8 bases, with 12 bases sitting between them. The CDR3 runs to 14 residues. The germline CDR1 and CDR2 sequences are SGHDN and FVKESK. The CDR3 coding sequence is TGTGCCAGCAGCCAAACAGGGTTTGAGGAAAAACTGTTTTTT. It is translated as CASSQTGFEEKLFF.

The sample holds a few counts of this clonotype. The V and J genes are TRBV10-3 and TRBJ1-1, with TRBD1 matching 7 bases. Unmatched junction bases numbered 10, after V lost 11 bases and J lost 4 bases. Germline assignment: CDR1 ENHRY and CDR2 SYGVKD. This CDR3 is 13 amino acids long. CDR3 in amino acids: CALTTGLGTEAFF. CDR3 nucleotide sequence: TGTGCCCTCACGACAGGGCTGGGCACTGAAGCTTTCTTT.